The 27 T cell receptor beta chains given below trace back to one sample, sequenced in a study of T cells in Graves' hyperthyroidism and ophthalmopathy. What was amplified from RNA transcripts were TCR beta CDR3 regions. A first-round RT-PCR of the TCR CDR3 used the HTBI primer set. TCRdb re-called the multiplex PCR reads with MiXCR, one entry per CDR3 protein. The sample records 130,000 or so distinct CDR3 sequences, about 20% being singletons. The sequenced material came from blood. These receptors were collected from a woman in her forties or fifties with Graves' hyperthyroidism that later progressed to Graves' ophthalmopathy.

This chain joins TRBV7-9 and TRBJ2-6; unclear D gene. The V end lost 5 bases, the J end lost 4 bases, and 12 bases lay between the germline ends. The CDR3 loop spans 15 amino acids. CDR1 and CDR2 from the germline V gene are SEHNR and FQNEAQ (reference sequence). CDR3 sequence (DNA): TGTGCCAGCAGCCCTCTGGGAATGGGGGCCAACGTCCTGACTTTC. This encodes CASSPLGMGANVLTF. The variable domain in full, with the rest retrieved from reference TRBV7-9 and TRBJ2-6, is DTGVSQNPRHKITKRGQNVTFRCDPISEHNRLYWYRQTLGQGPEFLTYFQNEAQLEKSRLLSDRFSAERPKGSFSTLEIQRTEQGDSAMYLCASSPLGMGANVLTFGAGSRLTVL.

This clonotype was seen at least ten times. The CDR3 DNA reads as TGTGCCAGCAGGAGGCTAGCGGGAGTAGATGAGCAGTACTTC. Residues: CASRRLAGVDEQYF. The chain employs TRBV7-2 and TRBJ2-7, with TRBD2 identical over 10 bases. Germline CDR1 reads SGHTA; CDR2 reads FQGNSA. This CDR3 is built from 14 residues. With 6 bases clipped from V and 7 bases from J, the junction kept 9 bases outside the gene matches.

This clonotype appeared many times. The CDR3 spells CASSPGDYNSPLHF. The CDR3 DNA follows: TGTGCCAGCAGCCCCGGAGACTATAATTCACCCCTCCACTTT. The chain employs TRBV28 and TRBJ1-6; D is unresolved. Germline CDR1 and CDR2: MDHEN and SYDVKM. The CDR3 is 14 residues long. Trimming removed 6 bases from V and 3 bases from J, with 9 bases in between.

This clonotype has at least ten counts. The CDR3 is CSASGLAGVSTDTQYF. In DNA, the CDR3 is TGCAGTGCTAGCGGACTAGCGGGAGTTAGCACAGATACGCAGTATTTT. The rearrangement uses TRBV20-1 and TRBJ2-3; TRBD2 matches 13 bases. Unmatched junction bases numbered 3, after V lost 3 bases and J lost 0 bases. Per germline, CDR1 DFQATT and CDR2 SNEGSKA (reference sequence). The CDR3 totals 16 residues.

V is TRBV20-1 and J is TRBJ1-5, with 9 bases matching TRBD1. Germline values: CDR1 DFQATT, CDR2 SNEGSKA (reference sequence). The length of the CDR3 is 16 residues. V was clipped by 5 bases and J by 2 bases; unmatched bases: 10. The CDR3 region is CSAAQGAGFGNQPQHF. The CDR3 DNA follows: TGCAGTGCTGCACAGGGGGCCGGTTTCGGCAATCAGCCCCAGCATTTT.

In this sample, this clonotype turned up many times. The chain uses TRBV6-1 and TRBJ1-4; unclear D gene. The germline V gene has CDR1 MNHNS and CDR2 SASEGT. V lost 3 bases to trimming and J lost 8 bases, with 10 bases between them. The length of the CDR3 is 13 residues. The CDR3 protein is CASSEGHPEKLFF. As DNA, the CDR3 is TGTGCCAGCAGTGAGGGCCACCCCGAAAAACTGTTTTTT.

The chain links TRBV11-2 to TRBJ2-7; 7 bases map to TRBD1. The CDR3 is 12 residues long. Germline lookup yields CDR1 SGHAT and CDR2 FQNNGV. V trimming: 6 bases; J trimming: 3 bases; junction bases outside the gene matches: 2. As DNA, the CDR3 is TGTGCCAGCAGGGGGGACAGCTACGAGCAGTACGTC. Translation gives CASRGDSYEQYV.

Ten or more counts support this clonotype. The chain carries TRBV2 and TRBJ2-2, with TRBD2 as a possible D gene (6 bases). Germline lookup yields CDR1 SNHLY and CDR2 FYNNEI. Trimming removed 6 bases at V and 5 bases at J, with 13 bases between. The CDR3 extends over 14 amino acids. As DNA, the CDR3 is TGTGCCAGCAGGACGAGGGGAGGTACCGGGGAGCTGTTTTTT. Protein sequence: CASRTRGGTGELFF.

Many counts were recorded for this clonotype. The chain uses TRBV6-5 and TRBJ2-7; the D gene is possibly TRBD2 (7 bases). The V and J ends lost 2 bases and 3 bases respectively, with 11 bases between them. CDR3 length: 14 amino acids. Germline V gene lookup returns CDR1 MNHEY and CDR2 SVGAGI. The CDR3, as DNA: TGTGCCAGCAGTTACGGGGGAGGGGGCTACGAGCAGTACTTC. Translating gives CASSYGGGGYEQYF.

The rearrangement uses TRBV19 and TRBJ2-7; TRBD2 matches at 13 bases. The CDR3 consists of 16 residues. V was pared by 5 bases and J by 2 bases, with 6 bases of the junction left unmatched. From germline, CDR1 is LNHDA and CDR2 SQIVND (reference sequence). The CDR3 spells CASSSIGLAGAYEQYF. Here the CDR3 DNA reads TGTGCCAGTAGTTCAATCGGACTAGCGGGAGCCTACGAGCAGTACTTC.

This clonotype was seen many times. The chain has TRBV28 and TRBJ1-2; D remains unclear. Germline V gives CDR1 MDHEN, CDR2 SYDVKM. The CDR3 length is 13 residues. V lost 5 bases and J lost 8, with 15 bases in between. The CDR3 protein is CASSPPRAGGYTF. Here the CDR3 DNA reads TGTGCCAGCAGTCCCCCAAGGGCTGGGGGCTACACCTTC.

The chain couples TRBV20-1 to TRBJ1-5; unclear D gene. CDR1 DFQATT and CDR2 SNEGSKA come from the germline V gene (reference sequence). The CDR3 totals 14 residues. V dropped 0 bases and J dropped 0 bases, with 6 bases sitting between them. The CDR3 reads CSARDQISNQPQHF. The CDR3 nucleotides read TGCAGTGCTAGAGACCAAATTAGCAATCAGCCCCAGCATTTT.

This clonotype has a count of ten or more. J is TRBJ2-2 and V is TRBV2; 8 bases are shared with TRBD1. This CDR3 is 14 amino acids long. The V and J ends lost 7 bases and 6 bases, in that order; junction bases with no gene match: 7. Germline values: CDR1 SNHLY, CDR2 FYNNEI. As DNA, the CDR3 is TGTGCCAGCACGCCTGGCAGGGGGCCCGGGGAGCTGTTTTTT. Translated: CASTPGRGPGELFF.

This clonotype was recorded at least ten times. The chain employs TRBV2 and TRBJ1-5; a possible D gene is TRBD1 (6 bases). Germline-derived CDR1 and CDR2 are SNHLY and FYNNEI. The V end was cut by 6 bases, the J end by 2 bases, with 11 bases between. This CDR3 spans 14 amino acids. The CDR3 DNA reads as TGTGCCAGCAGCCAGAAGGGGGGCAATCAGCCCCAGCATTTT. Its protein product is CASSQKGGNQPQHF.

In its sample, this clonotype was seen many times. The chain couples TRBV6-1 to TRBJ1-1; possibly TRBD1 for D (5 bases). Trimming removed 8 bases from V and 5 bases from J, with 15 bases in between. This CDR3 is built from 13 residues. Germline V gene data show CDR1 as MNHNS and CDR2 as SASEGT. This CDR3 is CASCTPGRTEAFF. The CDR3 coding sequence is TGTGCCAGCTGTACCCCAGGGAGGACTGAAGCTTTCTTT.

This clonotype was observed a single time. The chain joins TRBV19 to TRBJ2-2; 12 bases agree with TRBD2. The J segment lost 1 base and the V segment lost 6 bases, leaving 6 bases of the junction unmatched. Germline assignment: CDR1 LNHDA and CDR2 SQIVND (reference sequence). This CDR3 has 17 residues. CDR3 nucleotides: TGTGCCAGTAGCCGGACTAGCGGGATGCAGAACACCGGGGAGCTGTTTTTT. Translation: CASSRTSGMQNTGELFF.

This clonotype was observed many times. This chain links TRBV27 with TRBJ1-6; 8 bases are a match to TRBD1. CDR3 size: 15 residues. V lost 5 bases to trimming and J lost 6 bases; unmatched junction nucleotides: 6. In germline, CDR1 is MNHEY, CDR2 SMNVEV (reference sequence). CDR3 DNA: TGTGCCAGCAGTATGACAGGGGCTGGTAATTCACCCCTCCACTTT. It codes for CASSMTGAGNSPLHF.

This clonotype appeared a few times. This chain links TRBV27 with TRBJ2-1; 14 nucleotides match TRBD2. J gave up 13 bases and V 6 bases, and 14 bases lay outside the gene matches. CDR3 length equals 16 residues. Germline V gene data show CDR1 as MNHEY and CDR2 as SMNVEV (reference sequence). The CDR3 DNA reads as TGTGCCAGCAGCCCGCTGGGACTAGCGGGAGTTCAGGTACAGTTCTTC. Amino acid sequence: CASSPLGLAGVQVQFF.

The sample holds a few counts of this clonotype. This CDR3 is CASSSLGGRNNEQFF. In nucleotides, the CDR3 is TGTGCCAGCAGCTCCCTTGGAGGACGGAACAATGAGCAGTTCTTC. The gene calls are TRBV9 and TRBJ2-1; tentative D call: TRBD2 (5 bases). Trimming shortened V by 4 bases and J by 5 bases, and 16 bases separated the two germline ends. The germline gives CDR1 SGDLS, CDR2 YYNGEE. The CDR3 is made up of 15 amino acids.

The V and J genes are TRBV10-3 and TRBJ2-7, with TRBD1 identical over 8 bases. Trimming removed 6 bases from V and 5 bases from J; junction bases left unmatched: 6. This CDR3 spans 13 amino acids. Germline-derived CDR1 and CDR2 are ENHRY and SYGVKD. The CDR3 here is CAISEDRVNEQYF. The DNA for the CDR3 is TGTGCCATCAGCGAGGACAGGGTCAACGAGCAGTACTTC.

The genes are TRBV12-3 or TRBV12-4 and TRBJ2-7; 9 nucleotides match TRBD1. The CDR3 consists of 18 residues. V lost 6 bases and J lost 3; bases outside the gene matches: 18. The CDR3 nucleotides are TGTGCCAGCAGCTTCGGGGGACAGGGAAGGGGGAGTCGCTACGAGCAGTACTTC. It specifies CASSFGGQGRGSRYEQYF.

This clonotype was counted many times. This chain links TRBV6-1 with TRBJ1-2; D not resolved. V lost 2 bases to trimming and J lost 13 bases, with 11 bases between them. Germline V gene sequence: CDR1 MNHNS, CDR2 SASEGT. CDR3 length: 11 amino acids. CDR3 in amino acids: CASSEFWGGTF. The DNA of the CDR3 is TGTGCCAGCAGTGAATTTTGGGGAGGCACCTTC.

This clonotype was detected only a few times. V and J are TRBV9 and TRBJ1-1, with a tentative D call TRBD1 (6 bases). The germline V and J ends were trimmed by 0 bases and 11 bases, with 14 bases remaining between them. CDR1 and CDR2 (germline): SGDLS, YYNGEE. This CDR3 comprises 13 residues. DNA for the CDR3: TGTGCCAGCAGCGTAGCCCCCAGGGGTGAGGCTTTCTTT. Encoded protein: CASSVAPRGEAFF.

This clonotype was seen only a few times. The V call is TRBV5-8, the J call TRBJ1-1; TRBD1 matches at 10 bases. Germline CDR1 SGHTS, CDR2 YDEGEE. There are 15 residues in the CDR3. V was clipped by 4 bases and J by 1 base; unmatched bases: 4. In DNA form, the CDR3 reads TGTGCCAGCAGCCACGGACAGGGGGGGAACACTGAAGCTTTCTTT. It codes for CASSHGQGGNTEAFF. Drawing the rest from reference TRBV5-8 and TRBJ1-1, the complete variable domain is EAGVTQSPTHLIKTRGQQATLRCSPISGHTSVYWYQQALGLGLQFLLWYDEGEERNRGNFPPRFSGRQFPNYSSELNVNALELEDSALYLCASSHGQGGNTEAFFGQGTRLTVV.

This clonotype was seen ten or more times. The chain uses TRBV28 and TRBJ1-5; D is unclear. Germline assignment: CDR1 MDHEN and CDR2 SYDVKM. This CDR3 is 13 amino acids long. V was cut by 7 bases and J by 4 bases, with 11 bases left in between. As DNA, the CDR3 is TGTGCCAGCACCCAGAGACCAAATCAGCCCCAGCATTTT. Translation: CASTQRPNQPQHF.

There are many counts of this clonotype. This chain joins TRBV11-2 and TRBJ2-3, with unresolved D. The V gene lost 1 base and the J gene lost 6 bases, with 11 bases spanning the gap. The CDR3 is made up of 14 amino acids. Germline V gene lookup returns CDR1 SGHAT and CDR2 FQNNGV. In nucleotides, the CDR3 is TGTGCCAGCAGCTTAGTTTCCTTTATCGATACGCAGTATTTT. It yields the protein CASSLVSFIDTQYF.

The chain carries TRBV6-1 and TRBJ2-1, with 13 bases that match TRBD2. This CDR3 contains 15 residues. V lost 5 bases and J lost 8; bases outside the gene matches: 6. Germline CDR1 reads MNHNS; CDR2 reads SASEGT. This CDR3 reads CASSPRTSGSYEQFF. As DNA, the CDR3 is TGTGCCAGCAGTCCGCGGACTAGCGGGAGTTATGAGCAGTTCTTC.